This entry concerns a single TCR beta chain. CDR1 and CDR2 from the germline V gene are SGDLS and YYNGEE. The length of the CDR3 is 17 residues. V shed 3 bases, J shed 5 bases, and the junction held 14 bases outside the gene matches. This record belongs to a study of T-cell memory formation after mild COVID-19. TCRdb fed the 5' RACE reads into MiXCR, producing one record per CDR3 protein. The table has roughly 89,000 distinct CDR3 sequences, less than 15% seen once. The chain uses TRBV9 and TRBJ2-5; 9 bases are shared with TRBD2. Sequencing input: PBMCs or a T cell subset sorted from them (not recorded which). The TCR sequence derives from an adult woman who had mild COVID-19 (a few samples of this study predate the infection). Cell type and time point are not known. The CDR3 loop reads CASSELAGVGREETQYF. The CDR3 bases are TGTGCCAGCAGCGAATTAGCGGGAGTGGGTCGTGAGGAGACCCAGTACTTC. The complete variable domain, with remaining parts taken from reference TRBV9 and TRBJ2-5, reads DSGVTQTPKHLITATGQRVTLRCSPRSGDLSVYWYQQSLDQGLQFLIQYYNGEERAKGNILERFSAQQFPDLHSELNLSSLELGDSALYFCASSELAGVGREETQYFGPGTRLLVL.